A single sample gave rise to the 21 T cell receptor beta chains below, sequenced in a study of cytomegalovirus exposure and HLA in healthy donors. PCR amplification relied on 60 Vbeta primers (plus 13 Jbeta primers). This table comes from immunoSEQ multiplex PCR, and its TCRdb copy is limited to in-frame clones, with some not included. The sample's table shows approximately 71,000 clones. The sample taken for sequencing was PBMCs. These receptors all come from a female donor in good health and CMV-seropositive.

The CDR3 loop reads CASSIGRGTEAFF. The DNA of the CDR3 is TGTGCCAGTAGTATAGGGCGAGGCACTGAAGCTTTCTTT. The chain uses TRBV19 and TRBJ1-1; no reliable D call. This CDR3 is 13 amino acids long. CDR1 is LNHDA and CDR2 is SQIVND in the germline V gene (reference sequence). V lost 1 base and J lost 4, with 7 bases in between.

V gene TRBV5-5 combines with J gene TRBJ2-1; 8 nucleotides match TRBD2. The trim removed 0 bases at V and 0 bases at J, leaving 2 bases unmatched. Germline V gene lookup returns CDR1 SGHKS and CDR2 YYEKEE (reference sequence). The CDR3 runs to 16 residues. CDR3 DNA sequence: TGTGCCAGCAGCTTGGCGCTAGCGGGCTCCTACAATGAGCAGTTCTTC. It yields the protein CASSLALAGSYNEQFF.

The chain carries TRBV6-6 and TRBJ1-5, with 9 bases aligning to TRBD1. Germline trimming cut 5 bases from V and 3 bases from J; bases unmatched to any gene: 5. The CDR3 runs to 15 residues. Germline V lookup: CDR1 MNHNY, CDR2 SVGAGI (reference sequence). CDR3 sequence: CASSPRTGDNQPQHF. The CDR3 bases are TGTGCCAGCAGTCCACGGACAGGGGACAATCAGCCCCAGCATTTT.

The V gene is TRBV7-2, the J gene TRBJ2-5; D remains unclear. Trimming cost V 5 bases and J 2 bases, with 3 bases left between them. Looked up from germline, CDR1 is SGHTA and CDR2 is FQGNSA. The CDR3 sequence is 11 residues long. The CDR3 region is CASSRQETQYF. CDR3 coding DNA: TGTGCCAGCAGCCGTCAAGAGACCCAGTACTTC. The entire variable domain, with the rest obtained from reference TRBV7-2 and TRBJ2-5, is as follows: GAGVSQSPSNKVTEKGKDVELRCDPISGHTALYWYRQSLGQGLEFLIYFQGNSAPDKSGLPSDRFSAERTGGSVSTLTIQRTQQEDSAVYLCASSRQETQYFGPGTRLLVL.

The rearrangement links TRBV20-1 to TRBJ2-7; D not resolved. Trimming removed 3 bases from V and 6 bases from J, with 9 bases in between. The CDR3 is made up of 11 amino acids. Germline lookup yields CDR1 DFQATT and CDR2 SNEGSKA (reference sequence). Here the CDR3 DNA reads TGCAGTGCTAGCTTGGCCCGCGAGCAGTACTTC. The encoded protein is CSASLAREQYF.

The chain employs TRBV4-1 and TRBJ2-7; 7 bases agree with TRBD1. J gave up 2 bases and V 2 bases, and 6 bases lay outside the gene matches. This CDR3 spans 15 amino acids. The germline gives CDR1 MGHRA, CDR2 YSYEKL. The CDR3 region has the DNA TGCGCCAGCAGCCAAACCGGGACAGTAGCCTACGAGCAGTACTTC. It codes for CASSQTGTVAYEQYF.

This sequence joins TRBV29-1 and TRBJ2-7; 9 bases match TRBD1. This CDR3 comprises 13 residues. Trimming cost V 5 bases and J 1 base; bases outside gene matches: 3. Germline CDR1 reads SQVTM; CDR2 reads ANQGSEA. The CDR3 DNA is TGCAGCGTTACCGGGACAGGGTCCTACGAGCAGTACTTC. Translating it yields CSVTGTGSYEQYF.

Comments on this clone: Relative to the germline gene, one junction end is altered; a read error may explain this. The chain joins TRBV5-6 to TRBJ1-1, with TRBD1 as a possible D gene (5 bases). Germline V gene lookup returns CDR1 SGHDT and CDR2 YYEEEE. The CDR3 sequence is 13 residues long. CDR3 residues: CASSLGGATEDFF. In nucleotides, the CDR3 is TGTGCCAGCAGCCTCGGCGGGGCGACTGAAGATTTCTTT.

The chain couples TRBV6-6 to TRBJ2-3; D is possibly TRBD1 (6 bases). This CDR3 has 12 amino acids. The germline V and J ends were trimmed by 5 bases and 7 bases, with 10 bases remaining between them. Looked up from germline, CDR1 is MNHNY and CDR2 is SVGAGI (reference sequence). The CDR3 sequence is CASSAQGYTQYF. Here the CDR3 DNA reads TGTGCCAGCAGTGCGCAGGGGTATACGCAGTATTTT.

The genes are TRBV30 and TRBJ1-5, with 11 bases fitting TRBD1. V trimming: 3 bases; J trimming: 6 bases; junction bases outside the gene matches: 7. There are 15 residues in the CDR3. Germline V CDR1 and CDR2: GTSNPN, SVGIG (reference sequence). DNA of the CDR3: TGTGCCTGGAGGGACCCGGGACAGGGGGTTCAGCCCCAGCATTTT. Amino acids: CAWRDPGQGVQPQHF.

The V call is TRBV9, the J call TRBJ2-7; 8 bases match TRBD1. The CDR3 contains 14 residues. CDR1 and CDR2 (germline): SGDLS, YYNGEE. The trim removed 4 bases at V and 3 bases at J, leaving 6 bases unmatched. The chain's CDR3 is CASSPSGTGYEQYF. The CDR3 bases are TGTGCCAGCAGCCCCTCCGGGACAGGCTACGAGCAGTACTTC.

The rearrangement links TRBV6-4 to TRBJ1-1; no definite D call. With 4 bases removed from V and 0 bases from J, the gap between germline ends came to 6 bases. This CDR3 contains 13 residues. CDR1 and CDR2 from the germline V gene are MRHNA and SNTAGT. CDR3 protein: CASSVEMNTEAFF. CDR3 DNA: TGTGCCAGCAGTGTAGAGATGAACACTGAAGCTTTCTTT.

V is TRBV7-9 and J is TRBJ1-2, with D possibly matching TRBD1 (6 bases). V lost 6 bases, J lost 1 base, and 18 bases lay in between. Germline V gene data show CDR1 as SEHNR and CDR2 as FQNEAQ (reference sequence). The CDR3 loop spans 16 amino acids. CDR3 residues: CASSSPGHLINYGYTF. Written as DNA, the CDR3 is TGTGCCAGCAGTTCCCCGGGACACCTGATTAACTATGGCTACACCTTC.

This rearrangement joins TRBV5-4 to TRBJ1-4; 9 bases match TRBD1. The V gene end was trimmed by 4 bases and the J gene end by 12 bases; junction bases not matched to a gene: 7. This CDR3 has 13 residues. Germline CDR1 SGHNT, CDR2 YYREEE (reference sequence). CDR3 in amino acids: CASSDRDRGELFF. The CDR3 coding sequence is TGTGCCAGCAGCGATCGTGACAGGGGGGAACTGTTTTTT.

The V call is TRBV5-1, the J call TRBJ1-3; D perhaps matches TRBD1 (6 bases). The germline V gene has CDR1 SGHRS and CDR2 YFSETQ. This CDR3 spans 16 amino acids. V was clipped by 4 bases and J by 0 bases, with 14 bases between them. CDR3 sequence: CASSPTTGASGNTIYF. The CDR3 coding sequence is TGCGCCAGCAGCCCTACGACAGGCGCCTCTGGAAACACCATATATTTT.

The genes are TRBV28 and TRBJ2-3, with 9 bases identical to TRBD2. The length of the CDR3 is 14 residues. Germline V lookup: CDR1 MDHEN, CDR2 SYDVKM. Trimming at V came to 6 bases and at J to 3 bases, leaving 4 bases not matched to a gene. The CDR3 sequence is CASSRAGGTDTQYF. In nucleotides, the CDR3 is TGTGCCAGCAGCCGAGCGGGAGGAACAGATACGCAGTATTTT.

The V gene is TRBV4-1, the J gene TRBJ2-2; 11 bases match TRBD2. V was clipped by 4 bases and J by 3 bases; unmatched bases: 7. Germline CDR1 reads MGHRA; CDR2 reads YSYEKL. CDR3 size: 17 residues. Here the CDR3 reads CASSPPSGRFDTGELFF. CDR3 bases: TGCGCCAGCAGCCCCCCTAGCGGGAGGTTTGACACCGGGGAGCTGTTTTTT.

The V and J genes are TRBV28 and TRBJ2-7, with 8 nucleotides matching TRBD1. Germline V gene lookup returns CDR1 MDHEN and CDR2 SYDVKM. The CDR3 contains 13 residues. V lost 7 bases to trimming and J lost 3 bases; unmatched junction nucleotides: 5. Here the CDR3 reads CASTQGGIYEQYF. In DNA, the CDR3 is TGTGCCAGCACACAGGGGGGCATCTACGAGCAGTACTTC.

The chain uses TRBV6-4 and TRBJ2-7; perhaps TRBD1 as D (6 bases). Germline V CDR1 and CDR2: MRHNA, SNTAGT. Between the trimmed V and J ends, which lost 4 bases and 3 bases, there was a span of 25 bases. The CDR3 extends over 18 amino acids. The CDR3 region is CASSVEQGNIRVGYEQYF. CDR3 nucleotides: TGTGCCAGCAGTGTAGAACAGGGTAATATTCGGGTAGGCTACGAGCAGTACTTC.

V is TRBV19 and J is TRBJ1-5; D uncertain. The CDR3 consists of 14 residues. V lost 3 bases and J 6 bases, leaving 12 bases between the germline ends. Germline V gives CDR1 LNHDA, CDR2 SQIVND (reference sequence). CDR3 loop: CASSMTRLGQPQHF. In DNA form, the CDR3 reads TGTGCCAGTAGTATGACGAGGCTCGGTCAGCCCCAGCATTTT.

The V gene is TRBV5-1, the J gene TRBJ1-1, with TRBD1 matching 9 bases. V was clipped by 4 bases and J by 7 bases; unmatched bases: 5. The CDR3 length is 13 residues. Per the germline V gene, CDR1 is SGHRS and CDR2 is YFSETQ. CDR3 sequence reads: CASSSRDRDEAFF. The CDR3 coding sequence is TGCGCCAGCAGCAGCCGGGACAGGGATGAAGCTTTCTTT.